This is a list of T cell receptor beta chains from one sample in a study of T-cell memory formation after mild COVID-19. One entry per CDR3 protein, called by TCRdb with MiXCR from the 5' RACE reads. The table records about 390,000 distinct CDR3 sequences, roughly 15% of them present only once. Sample: PBMCs or a T cell subset sorted from them (not recorded which). The receptors shown here come from a man younger than 30 who had mild COVID-19 (a few samples of this study predate the infection). Cell type and time point are not known. CDR3s include the opening cysteine and the closing phenylalanine or tryptophan. The D gene is left open where the match is weak. Expanded clones are given a class, and other clones once, few, many or no size at all.

d_call j_call v_call clone_size cdr3_aa cdr3_nt
. TRBJ1-1 TRBV15 few CATSRDLTAFF TGTGCCACCAGCAGAGATCTGACAGCTTTCTTT
TRBD1 TRBJ1-5 TRBV5-5 few CASSRGTVHNQPQHF TGTGCCAGCAGCCGTGGGACAGTGCATAATCAGCCCCAGCATTTT
TRBD2 TRBJ2-5 TRBV11-2 . CASGGGAVGTQYF TGTGCCAGCGGCGGGGGGGCCGTCGGGACCCAGTACTTC
TRBD2 TRBJ2-3 TRBV5-1 . CASSMRGGSTDTQYF TGCGCCAGCAGCATGCGGGGGGGTAGCACAGATACGCAGTATTTT
. TRBJ1-6 TRBV14 . CASSQGVWNSPLHF TGTGCCAGCAGCCAGGGGGTGTGGAATTCACCCCTCCACTTT
. TRBJ2-5 TRBV7-2 few CASSSRVPQETQYF TGTGCCAGCAGCTCACGGGTACCCCAAGAGACCCAGTACTTC
TRBD1 TRBJ1-1 TRBV20-1 few CSARDPGQGTPYTEAFF TGCAGTGCTAGGGACCCGGGACAGGGGACGCCTTACACTGAAGCTTTCTTT
. TRBJ1-5 TRBV12-3/TRBV12-4 many CASSLRGEQPQHF TGTGCCAGCAGTTTAAGGGGAGAACAGCCCCAGCATTTT
TRBD1 TRBJ1-5 TRBV3-1 few CASSQWTGDYSNQPQHF TGTGCCAGCAGCCAATGGACAGGGGATTATAGCAATCAGCCCCAGCATTTT
. TRBJ1-5 TRBV13 . CASSSGRDQPQHF TGTGCCAGCAGCTCGGGCCGGGATCAGCCCCAGCATTTT
TRBD1 TRBJ2-3 TRBV20-1 few CSATPLTGVQDTQYF TGCAGTGCTACACCTTTGACAGGGGTGCAGGATACGCAGTATTTT
TRBD2 TRBJ2-3 TRBV2 . CASREGTSASTQYF TGTGCCAGCAGGGAGGGGACTAGCGCCTCTACGCAGTATTTT
. TRBJ1-4 TRBV10-2 few CASSRQQQNEKLFF TGCGCCAGCAGTCGTCAACAGCAGAATGAAAAACTGTTTTTT
TRBD2 TRBJ2-5 TRBV4-1 . CASSLRTSEGWETQYF TGCGCCAGCAGCCTTAGGACTAGCGAGGGATGGGAGACCCAGTACTTC
TRBD2 TRBJ2-3 TRBV7-2 . CASSTPSGGTDTQYF TGTGCCAGCTCGACGCCTAGCGGGGGCACAGATACGCAGTATTTT
. TRBJ2-2 TRBV18 few CASSPPSKEAGELFF TGTGCCAGCTCACCACCGAGTAAGGAGGCCGGGGAGCTGTTTTTT
TRBD2 TRBJ2-7 TRBV7-9 . CASSSSPGLDSSYEQYF TGTGCCAGCAGCTCCAGCCCCGGACTAGATAGCTCCTACGAGCAGTACTTC
TRBD1 TRBJ1-2 TRBV3-1 few CASSGRTGRDGYTF TGTGCCAGCAGCGGGCGGACAGGCCGGGATGGCTACACCTTC
. TRBJ1-1 TRBV20-1 . CSADPGDYPTEAFF TGCAGTGCTGATCCAGGGGACTACCCCACTGAAGCTTTCTTT
. TRBJ1-6 TRBV5-4 few CAYNSPLHF TGTGCCTATAATTCACCCCTCCACTTT
. TRBJ2-7 TRBV7-2 . CASSLGVGTSYEQYF TGTGCCAGCAGCTTAGGGGTGGGCACCTCCTACGAGCAGTACTTC
. TRBJ1-2 TRBV28 few CASSLGSIYGYTF TGTGCCAGCAGTTTGGGCAGCATCTATGGCTACACCTTC
. TRBJ1-1 TRBV29-1 . CSVAREGTEAFF TGCAGCGTTGCCAGGGAGGGCACTGAAGCTTTCTTT
. TRBJ2-2 TRBV12-5 . CASGLVQNTGELFF TGTGCTAGTGGTTTGGTACAAAACACCGGGGAGCTGTTTTTT
. TRBJ1-6 TRBV2 . CASSGRLLRSSYNSPLHF TGTGCCAGCAGTGGCAGACTCTTGAGGAGCTCCTATAATTCACCCCTCCACTTT
. TRBJ2-3 TRBV10-3 few CAISEQKYPQYF TGTGCCATCAGTGAGCAAAAATACCCGCAGTATTTT
. TRBJ1-2 TRBV3-1 . CASRSTGSHGYTF TGTGCCAGCAGGAGTACAGGGTCCCATGGCTACACCTTC
. TRBJ2-7 TRBV7-2 . CASSSQGLTSYEQYF TGTGCCAGCAGCTCACAGGGTTTAACCTCCTACGAGCAGTACTTC
TRBD1 TRBJ1-1 TRBV4-3 . CASSQGQGLRAFF TGCGCCAGCAGCCAAGGACAGGGGCTACGAGCTTTCTTT